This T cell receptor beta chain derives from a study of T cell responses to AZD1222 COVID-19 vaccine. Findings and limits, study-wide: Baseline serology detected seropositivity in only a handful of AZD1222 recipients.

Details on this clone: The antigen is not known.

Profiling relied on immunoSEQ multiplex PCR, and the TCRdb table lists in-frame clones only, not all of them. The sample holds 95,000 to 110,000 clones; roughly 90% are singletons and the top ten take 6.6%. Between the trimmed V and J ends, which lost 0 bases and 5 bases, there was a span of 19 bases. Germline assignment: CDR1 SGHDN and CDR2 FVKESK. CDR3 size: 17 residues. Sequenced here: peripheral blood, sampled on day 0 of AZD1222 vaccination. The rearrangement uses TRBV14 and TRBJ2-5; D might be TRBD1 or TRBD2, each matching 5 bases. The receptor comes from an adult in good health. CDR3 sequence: CASSQDNLGRDRETQYF. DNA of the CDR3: TGTGCCAGCAGCCAAGATAACCTTGGCAGGGACCGGGAGACCCAGTACTTC.